This TCR beta chain was sequenced for a study of cytomegalovirus exposure and HLA in healthy donors. Study information: An earlier analysis found under 130 million unique TCR beta sequences from 150 million to 200 million T cells.

Likely unrecorded immune exposures existed in these nominally healthy donors. CDR1 and CDR2 (germline): SQVTM, ANQGSEA. V was pared by 3 bases and J by 7 bases, with 5 bases of the junction left unmatched. The CDR3 has 13 residues. Study conclusions and caveats: Many donors shared some public TCRs, even though most TCR sequences were rare. Most subjects had HLA-A and HLA-B alleles reportedly predicted accurately by TCR beta sequences.

It was with 60 Vbeta and 13 Jbeta primers that the PCR ran. Assay: immunoSEQ multiplex PCR; the TCRdb copy retains only in-frame clones and omits some. The sample records nearly 110,000 clones, about 74% being singletons. A remark on this clone: Its antigen is as yet unknown.

The chain carries TRBV29-1 and TRBJ2-1; 8 bases fit TRBD2. This TCR derives from a woman aged 40 to 50 in good health and CMV-seropositive. The sample consisted of PBMCs. The CDR3 loop is CSVDGGARNEQFF. For the CDR3, the DNA is TGCAGCGTTGACGGGGGGGCCAGGAATGAGCAGTTCTTC.